The 26 T cell receptor beta chains reported below all come from one sample, sequenced in a study of blood T cells in healthy people across ages. Together with a sample-barcoded 5' primer, a J-beta primer mix was included in a second PCR lasting roughly 6 to 12 cycles. One entry per CDR3 protein results from TCRdb running MiXCR on the 5' RACE reads. The data show fewer than 950,000 distinct CDR3 sequences, under 40% seen once. The sample consisted of blood. Receptors originate from a man younger than 35 in good health.

This chain joins TRBV29-1 and TRBJ2-1, with D perhaps matching TRBD1 (6 bases). Germline V gene lookup returns CDR1 SQVTM and CDR2 ANQGSEA. Trimming took off 0 bases at V and 10 bases at J, with 10 bases between the two ends. The CDR3 length is 12 residues. CDR3 in DNA: TGCAGCGTTGAAGATCTTGGACAGGAGCAGTTCTTC. Amino acid sequence: CSVEDLGQEQFF.

V and J are TRBV28 and TRBJ2-3, with TRBD1 as a possible D gene (5 bases). CDR1 and CDR2 (germline): MDHEN, SYDVKM. Between the trimmed V and J ends, which lost 5 bases and 3 bases, there was a span of 15 bases. This CDR3 has 15 residues. The CDR3 DNA sequence: TGTGCCAGCAGTGTGCGCAGGGCTGGTACAGATACGCAGTATTTT. This gives the protein CASSVRRAGTDTQYF.

This clonotype was seen more than once but under ten times. The CDR3 loop is CASSQMDRGLVDEQFF. CDR3 sequence (DNA): TGTGCCAGCAGCCAGATGGACAGGGGTCTTGTGGATGAGCAGTTCTTC. The V and J genes are TRBV7-2 and TRBJ2-1, with 9 bases matching TRBD1. The CDR3 is 16 amino acids. V shed 5 bases, J shed 8 bases, and the junction held 13 bases outside the gene matches. The germline gives CDR1 SGHTA, CDR2 FQGNSA.

The CDR3 DNA reads TGTGCCAGCTCACCGATACAGGCGGCAACTAATGAAAAACTGTTTTTT. It codes for CASSPIQAATNEKLFF. The chain is built from TRBV18 and TRBJ1-4, with D possibly being TRBD1 (5 bases). V lost 3 bases, J lost 0 bases, and 11 bases lay in between. The CDR3 runs 16 residues. The V gene's germline CDR1 is KGHSH and CDR2 LQKENI.

The chain couples TRBV6-5 to TRBJ1-1, with 8 bases fitting TRBD1. This CDR3 has 18 residues. Germline trimming cut 0 bases from V and 4 bases from J; bases unmatched to any gene: 13. Per germline, CDR1 MNHEY and CDR2 SVGAGI. CDR3 sequence: CASSYSTGAEARSTEAFF. Here the CDR3 DNA reads TGTGCCAGCAGTTACTCGACAGGGGCGGAGGCGAGGAGCACTGAAGCTTTCTTT.

The chain has TRBV14 and TRBJ2-1; D may be TRBD1 or TRBD2 (6 bases each). Germline V CDR1 and CDR2: SGHDN, FVKESK. V lost 4 bases and J 2 bases, leaving 21 bases between the germline ends. This CDR3 is 18 amino acids long. This chain's CDR3 is CASSPGPGGPGTYNEQFF. The DNA of the CDR3 is TGTGCCAGCAGCCCCGGACCCGGGGGCCCCGGGACCTACAATGAGCAGTTCTTC.

The chain employs TRBV6-2 or TRBV6-3 and TRBJ2-5; D unresolved. V lost 4 bases and J 3 bases, leaving 9 bases between the germline ends. This CDR3 spans 13 amino acids. CDR1 is MNHEY, CDR2 SVGEGT, per germline. In DNA form, the CDR3 reads TGTGCCAGCAGTTTGTTCGTAGAAGAGACCCAGTACTTC. Its protein is CASSLFVEETQYF.

The chain employs TRBV12-3 or TRBV12-4 and TRBJ1-1; 8 bases align to TRBD1. V lost 5 bases to trimming and J lost 1 base; unmatched junction nucleotides: 3. The CDR3 covers 14 residues. The CDR3 sequence: CASSVQGANTEAFF. CDR3 DNA sequence: TGTGCCAGCAGTGTTCAGGGGGCGAACACTGAAGCTTTCTTT.

The CDR3 DNA reads TGTGCCAGCAGTAACAACGGGGTGTCTGGAAACACCATATATTTT. Amino acid sequence: CASSNNGVSGNTIYF. This chain uses TRBV12-3 or TRBV12-4 with TRBJ1-3, with D hard to call. V was cut by 5 bases and J by 1 base, with 12 bases left in between. The CDR3 covers 15 residues.

The CDR3 bases are TGTGCCAGCAGCTTGGGGACAGCCAACTCTTTCTATGGCTACACCTTC. This encodes CASSLGTANSFYGYTF. V is TRBV7-2 and J is TRBJ1-2; 7 nucleotides align to TRBD1. After removal of 3 bases from V and 4 bases from J, the junction contained 11 bases not matched to a gene. CDR1 is SGHTA, CDR2 FQGNSA, per germline. The CDR3 totals 16 residues.

A word on this clonotype: An end of the junction does not agree with germline; a read error may underlie this. The chain combines TRBV4-1 with TRBJ1-4, with D maybe TRBD1 (5 bases). This CDR3 contains 15 residues. Looked up from germline, CDR1 is MGHRA and CDR2 is YSYEKL. DNA of the CDR3: TGCGCCAGCAGGCAAGATGGCGGGGGAAATGAAAAACTGTTTTTT. It encodes CASRQDGGGNEKLFF.

This clonotype was detected only a few times. This rearrangement joins TRBV18 to TRBJ1-6, with D maybe TRBD1 (5 bases). Germline V lookup: CDR1 KGHSH, CDR2 LQKENI. Trimming left V 2 bases short and J 16 bases short, with 15 bases between. The CDR3 consists of 13 residues. In nucleotides, the CDR3 is TGTGCCAGCTCACCAAGCGACAGTCGGGGACTCCACTTT. Its protein product is CASSPSDSRGLHF.

CDR3: CASSPTGGSAETQYF. The CDR3 DNA follows: TGTGCCAGCAGTCCCACAGGGGGCTCTGCGGAGACCCAGTACTTC. V usage is TRBV13 and J usage is TRBJ2-5; 9 bases fit TRBD1. Germline lookup yields CDR1 PRHDT and CDR2 FYEKMQ (reference sequence). Trimming took 6 bases from V and 5 from J; bases not matched to a gene: 10. This CDR3 has 15 amino acids.

This clonotype was detected a few times. The J gene is TRBJ1-1, the V gene TRBV12-3 or TRBV12-4; D ambiguous. V was pared by 6 bases and J by 4 bases, with 12 bases between. The CDR3 runs 13 residues. Here the CDR3 reads CASRRAAPTEAFF. The CDR3 DNA follows: TGTGCCAGCAGACGTGCTGCGCCCACTGAAGCTTTCTTT.

The V call is TRBV5-5, the J call TRBJ2-2, with D perhaps matching TRBD2 (7 bases). CDR1 is SGHKS, CDR2 YYEKEE, per germline (reference sequence). Trimming took 2 bases from V and 4 from J, leaving 18 bases between them. This CDR3 has 17 residues. The CDR3 sequence: CASSFYAGAEPTGELFF. Written as DNA, the CDR3 is TGTGCCAGCAGCTTTTATGCGGGGGCGGAACCCACCGGGGAGCTGTTTTTT.

This clonotype was recorded at least ten times. J is TRBJ2-1 and V is TRBV7-2, with D possibly TRBD2 on 6 matching bases. The CDR3 has 13 amino acids. Germline CDR1 and CDR2: SGHTA and FQGNSA. V was cut by 0 bases and J by 6 bases, with 6 bases left in between. For the CDR3, the DNA is TGTGCCAGCAGCTTAGCGCGGGGCAATGAGCAGTTCTTC. Protein: CASSLARGNEQFF.

A single count supports this clonotype. This chain uses TRBV15 with TRBJ2-1; no reliable D call. Germline loops: CDR1 LNHNV, CDR2 YYDKDF (reference sequence). Trimming removed 3 bases from V and 7 bases from J, with 19 bases in between. The CDR3 sequence is 16 residues long. The CDR3 DNA follows: TGTGCCACCAGCAGTGATGAGACCACCCTTGGGAATGAGCAGTTCTTC. Its protein product is CATSSDETTLGNEQFF.

This clonotype was observed a handful of times. The chain combines TRBV4-3 with TRBJ1-2, with a tentative D call TRBD1 (6 bases). CDR1 and CDR2 (germline): LGHNA, YSLEER. Trimming cost V 1 base and J 1 base, with 16 bases left between them. The CDR3 sequence is 17 residues long. The CDR3: CASSQATGQTINYGYTF. CDR3 in DNA: TGCGCCAGCAGCCAAGCAACCGGACAGACGATTAACTATGGCTACACCTTC.

This chain links TRBV20-1 with TRBJ2-5; TRBD2 aligns across 7 bases. Germline V gene data show CDR1 as DFQATT and CDR2 as SNEGSKA (reference sequence). The CDR3 is 11 residues long. V shed 6 bases, J shed 11 bases, and the junction held 9 bases outside the gene matches. The CDR3 spells CSAWGGNEQYF. CDR3 DNA sequence: TGCAGTGCCTGGGGGGGTAATGAGCAGTACTTC.

This clonotype was observed a few times. The rearrangement joins TRBV27 to TRBJ2-5; maybe TRBD2 (6 bases). The DNA end favors TRBJ2-7, so the J call may be wrong. The CDR3 runs 16 residues. In germline, CDR1 is MNHEY, CDR2 SMNVEV (reference sequence). CDR3 region: CASSLNKRAGDGEQYF. CDR3 in DNA: TGTGCCAGCAGTTTAAATAAGCGGGCAGGAGATGGCGAGCAGTACTTC.

This clonotype was observed a handful of times. This CDR3 is CSATTPGAGVGGDNQPQHF. DNA of the CDR3: TGCAGTGCTACTACCCCCGGGGCGGGTGTCGGGGGGGACAATCAGCCCCAGCATTTT. The chain carries TRBV20-1 and TRBJ1-5; D possibly corresponds to TRBD1 (5 bases). Looked up from germline, CDR1 is DFQATT and CDR2 is SNEGSKA (reference sequence). The ends were cut back, 4 bases at V and 3 bases at J, with 28 bases in the middle. The CDR3 has 19 amino acids.

There are many counts of this clonotype. The chain joins TRBV14 to TRBJ2-1, with D unclear. Germline values: CDR1 SGHDN, CDR2 FVKESK. The CDR3 contains 13 residues. Trimming removed 0 bases at V and 8 bases at J, with 8 bases between. CDR3 nucleotides: TGTGCCAGCAGCCAAGATTATCGCTATGAGCAGTTCTTC. Translating it yields CASSQDYRYEQFF.

In this sample, this clonotype turned up many times. The V gene is TRBV12-3 or TRBV12-4, the J gene TRBJ1-2; D may be TRBD1 (5 bases). The CDR3 totals 15 residues. Trimming shortened V by 2 bases and J by 3 bases, and 13 bases separated the two germline ends. CDR3 coding DNA: TGTGCCAGCAGTTTACCAGGGCGAGCCTACTATGGCTACACCTTC. It specifies CASSLPGRAYYGYTF.

V and J are TRBV7-9 and TRBJ2-3, with 11 positions matching TRBD2. This CDR3 has 17 amino acids. V was pared by 5 bases and J by 5 bases, with 12 bases of the junction left unmatched. Germline V gene lookup returns CDR1 SEHNR and CDR2 FQNEAQ (reference sequence). CDR3 bases: TGTGCCAGCAGCCCGCCGCGGCTAGCGGGGGGCGAAGATACGCAGTATTTT. This sequence encodes CASSPPRLAGGEDTQYF.

A remark on this clonotype: Relative to the germline gene, one junction end is altered; a read error may explain this. The chain links TRBV12-3 or TRBV12-4 to TRBJ1-2, with 7 bases identical to TRBD1. The CDR3 length is 14 residues. The DNA of the CDR3 is TGTGTCAGCAGTTCCGGGACAGTGGACTATGGCTACACCTTC. Protein product: CVSSSGTVDYGYTF.

This clonotype was picked up a small number of times. The V call is TRBV5-1, the J call TRBJ1-2, with 7 bases aligning to TRBD1. The CDR3 has 15 residues. The trim removed 4 bases at V and 0 bases at J, leaving 6 bases unmatched. Germline V gene data show CDR1 as SGHRS and CDR2 as YFSETQ. CDR3: CASSSSTGTNYGYTF. CDR3 coding DNA: TGCGCCAGCAGCAGCTCGACAGGGACTAACTATGGCTACACCTTC.